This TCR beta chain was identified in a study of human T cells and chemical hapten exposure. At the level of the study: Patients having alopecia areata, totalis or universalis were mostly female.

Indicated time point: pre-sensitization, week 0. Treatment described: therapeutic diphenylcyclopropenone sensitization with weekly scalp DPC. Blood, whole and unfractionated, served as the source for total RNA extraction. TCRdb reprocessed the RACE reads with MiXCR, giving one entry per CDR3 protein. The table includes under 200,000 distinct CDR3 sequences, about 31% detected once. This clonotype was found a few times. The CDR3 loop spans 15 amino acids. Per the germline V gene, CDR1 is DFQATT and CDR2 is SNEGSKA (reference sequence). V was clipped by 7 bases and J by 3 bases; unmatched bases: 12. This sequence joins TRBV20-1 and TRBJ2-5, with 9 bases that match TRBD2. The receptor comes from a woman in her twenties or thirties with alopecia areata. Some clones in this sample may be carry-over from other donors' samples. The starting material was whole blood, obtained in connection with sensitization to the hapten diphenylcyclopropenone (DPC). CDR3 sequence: CSGVGVAGEEETQYF. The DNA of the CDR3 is TGCAGTGGCGTAGGCGTAGCGGGGGAAGAAGAGACCCAGTACTTC.